This record covers a single TCR beta chain. Its cognate antigen is unknown. This entry comes from a study of T cell responses to AZD1222 COVID-19 vaccine. The germline V gene encodes CDR1 LNHDA and CDR2 SQIVND (reference sequence). The CDR3 length is 12 residues. The V end lost 3 bases, the J end lost 9 bases, and 8 bases lay between the germline ends. Sequenced by immunoSEQ multiplex PCR; TCRdb stores in-frame clones only, minus some. The table lists over 75,000 clones, over 85% of them singletons, with around 2.2% in the top ten. Whole-study results and caveats: Seropositive AZD1222 recipients at baseline numbered only 5 to 7. Regions 160-218 and 743-854 held dominance among vaccine-associated CD4 TCRs, which spanned spike.

This receptor was taken from an adult in good health. The chain is built from TRBV19 and TRBJ2-2; D is possibly TRBD2 (6 bases). The sequenced sample was peripheral blood, obtained on day 0 of AZD1222 vaccination. This CDR3 is CASSMEGRELFF. CDR3 bases: TGTGCCAGTAGTATGGAGGGAAGGGAGCTGTTTTTT.